A selection of T cell receptor beta chains follows, all from one sample in a study of yellow fever vaccine responses in identical twins. TCRdb re-analysed the RT-PCR reads in MiXCR, keeping a single row per CDR3 protein. Among some 1,400 distinct CDR3 sequences listed, roughly 84% were seen once. The input for sequencing was T cells from blood (PBMCs), unsorted or a sorted subset (not recorded which), taken before or after yellow fever vaccination (not recorded which). The receptors were sampled from a woman aged 18-30 years who received the yellow fever vaccine. Both conserved end residues are part of each CDR3. A D gene is named only where the DNA matches it firmly. Some rows mark clone size as missing; the rest say once, few, many or name a class of expanded clone.

abundance,d_gene,j_gene,v_gene,CDR3nt,CDR3aa
few,TRBD1,TRBJ1-2,TRBV6-5,TGTGCCAGCAGTTCGACCGGGACAGGGGCCTATGGCTACACCTTC,CASSSTGTGAYGYTF
NA,NA,TRBJ2-3,TRBV11-2,TGTGCCAGCACCAGAAATTGGGGCAGGGGTCAGAATACGCAGTATTTT,CASTRNWGRGQNTQYF
NA,NA,TRBJ2-5,TRBV11-3,TGTGCCAGCAGTCAACAGGGACAGACCCAGTACTTC,CASSQQGQTQYF
NA,NA,TRBJ2-7,TRBV11-1,TGTGCCAGCAGCTCCTACCGAGAATATACCTACGAGCAGTACTTC,CASSSYREYTYEQYF
NA,NA,TRBJ2-7,TRBV10-2,TGCGCCAGCAGTGGTTGGGACTCCTACGAGCAGTACTTC,CASSGWDSYEQYF
few,NA,TRBJ2-5,TRBV6-2/TRBV6-3,TGTGCCAGCAGTTACCTGACGGAACAAGAGACCCAGTACTTC,CASSYLTEQETQYF
once,TRBD1,TRBJ2-4,TRBV7-9,TGTGCCAGCAGCAATAATTTAGACAGGGACCTAGCCAAAAACATTCAGTACTTC,CASSNNLDRDLAKNIQYF
NA,NA,TRBJ2-1,TRBV11-1,TGTGCCAGCAGGCCCAGTCACTACAATGAGCAGTTCTTC,CASRPSHYNEQFF
few,TRBD1,TRBJ1-6,TRBV4-2,TGTGCCAGCAGCCAAGTGAAACAGGGGGGCTCACCCCTCCACTTT,CASSQVKQGGSPLHF
few,TRBD1,TRBJ1-1,TRBV6-5,TGTGCCAGCAGTTACGCAGGGGGCATGAACACTGAAGCTTTCTTT,CASSYAGGMNTEAFF
NA,NA,TRBJ1-2,TRBV7-1,TGTGCCAGCAGCTCCGACTTTTCGGACGGCGCTAACTATGGCTACACCTTC,CASSSDFSDGANYGYTF
NA,NA,TRBJ2-1,TRBV12-5,TGTGCTAGTGGTTCCGGGGGTCTCCCCCAGATCTTC,CASGSGGLPQIF
NA,NA,TRBJ1-2,TRBV5-1,TGCGCCAGCAGCTTGGCCGAATTTTATGGCTACACCTTC,CASSLAEFYGYTF
NA,TRBD2,TRBJ2-1,TRBV25-1,TGTGCCAGCAGCGGGGGACTAGCGGGATACAATGAGCAGTTCTTC,CASSGGLAGYNEQFF
NA,TRBD2,TRBJ2-3,TRBV9,TGTGCCAGCAGCTCTACTAGCGGGGGGGCCGCAGATACGCAGTATTTT,CASSSTSGGAADTQYF
once,NA,TRBJ1-2,TRBV5-6,TGTGCCAGCCAACGACAGGTAGACTATGGCTACACCTTC,CASQRQVDYGYTF
few,NA,TRBJ1-2,TRBV10-1,TGCGCCAGCAGTGTGGCACTCAACTATGGCTACACCTTC,CASSVALNYGYTF
NA,TRBD2,TRBJ2-3,TRBV29-1,TGCAGCGTGACTAGCGGGAGCGCAGATACGCAGTATTTT,CSVTSGSADTQYF
NA,TRBD2,TRBJ2-5,TRBV29-1,TGCAGCGCACGGACTAGCGGACAAGAGACCCAGTACTTC,CSARTSGQETQYF
NA,NA,TRBJ1-1,TRBV4-1,TGCGCCAGCAGCGCGGGGCGCCGGACTGAAGCTTTCTTT,CASSAGRRTEAFF
NA,TRBD1,TRBJ2-1,TRBV11-2,TGTGCCAGCAGCTTGACAGGGGTTACCTACAATGAGCAGTTCTTC,CASSLTGVTYNEQFF
NA,NA,TRBJ1-1,TRBV11-1,TGTGCCAGCAGCTTAGTAGTTCGACAGAGACTGAACACTGAAGCTTTCTTT,CASSLVVRQRLNTEAFF
NA,NA,TRBJ2-1,TRBV11-3,TGTGCCAGCAGCTTCTCGAAGTCGGGACACCCGATGCAGTTCTTC,CASSFSKSGHPMQFF
few,NA,TRBJ1-1,TRBV23-1,TGCGCCAGCAGTTCTGACCTTCAATCTTGGCTTGAAGCTTTCTTT,CASSSDLQSWLEAFF
NA,NA,TRBJ2-7,TRBV11-2,TGTGCCAGCAGCTCTAGGGGAGAGGGATGGGAGCAGTACTTC,CASSSRGEGWEQYF
NA,TRBD1,TRBJ1-6,TRBV30,TGTGCCTGGAGTGGAGGACAGGCCCTCTATAATTCACCCCTCCACTTT,CAWSGGQALYNSPLHF
few,NA,TRBJ2-7,TRBV24-1,TGTGCCAGGGACACCCCCTACGAGCAGTACTTC,CARDTPYEQYF
NA,TRBD1,TRBJ1-5,TRBV15,TGTGCCACCAGTCAGGACAGGGGGATCAATCAGCCCCAGCATTTT,CATSQDRGINQPQHF
NA,NA,TRBJ2-4,TRBV4-1,TGCGCCAGCAGCCAAGTCGCTCGTACCGAAAACATTCAGTACTTC,CASSQVARTENIQYF
few,NA,TRBJ1-2,TRBV10-3,TGTGCCATCAGTGAGTCATGGGGTTCTGGCTACACCTTC,CAISESWGSGYTF
NA,NA,TRBJ1-1,TRBV11-3,TGTGCCAGCAGTGCTCTCAAGATGACTGAAGCTTTCTTT,CASSALKMTEAFF
NA,NA,TRBJ2-7,TRBV13,TGTGCCAGCAGCGGTCGGGCCCTCACCTACGAGCAGTACTTC,CASSGRALTYEQYF
NA,NA,TRBJ1-5,TRBV15,TGTGCCACCAGCATCAGGACGGGTAATCAGCCCCAGCATTTT,CATSIRTGNQPQHF
NA,NA,TRBJ2-7,TRBV11-3,TGTGCCAGCAGCTTAGTGTCTCACGAGCAGTACTTC,CASSLVSHEQYF
NA,NA,TRBJ1-1,TRBV11-2,TGTGCCAGCAGCTTGGGTAGGGGAAAGATAAGGAACACTGAAGCTTTCTTT,CASSLGRGKIRNTEAFF
NA,NA,TRBJ2-2,TRBV2,TGTGCCAGCAGTGGGCTCCGAATAACGGGGAACACCGGGGAGCTGTTTTTT,CASSGLRITGNTGELFF
NA,NA,TRBJ2-7,TRBV5-5,TGTGCCAGCAGCTTGGCCCCCAACTACGAGCAGTACTTC,CASSLAPNYEQYF
NA,TRBD1,TRBJ1-2,TRBV11-2,TGTGCCAGCAGCCCGGACAGGACAGGGACCGGCTACACCTTC,CASSPDRTGTGYTF
NA,NA,TRBJ2-1,TRBV4-1,TGCGCCAGCAGGCAGACTACCGGGCTCGCTAATGAGCAGTTCTTC,CASRQTTGLANEQFF
NA,NA,TRBJ2-1,TRBV12-3/TRBV12-4,TGTGCCAGCAGTTTTTCCACCAACTCCTACAATGAGCAGTTCTTC,CASSFSTNSYNEQFF
NA,NA,TRBJ1-2,TRBV5-6,TGTGCCAGCAGTCCTAAACGGACAAGCGGCTACACCTTC,CASSPKRTSGYTF
NA,NA,TRBJ2-5,TRBV20-1,TGCAGTGCTAGAGATCCCAGAAACCAAGAGACCCAGTACTTC,CSARDPRNQETQYF
once,NA,TRBJ1-6,TRBV7-9,TGTGCCAGCAGCTACGGCGGTTCACCCCTCCACTTT,CASSYGGSPLHF
NA,NA,TRBJ1-2,TRBV11-2,TGTGCCAGCAGCTTAGACTCGGGGTTTGGCTACACCTTC,CASSLDSGFGYTF
NA,TRBD1,TRBJ2-2,TRBV2,TGTGCCAGCGTCTCAGGGGGAAACACCGGGGAGCTGTTTTTT,CASVSGGNTGELFF
few,NA,TRBJ2-2,TRBV20-1,TGCAGTGCTTCTCTTGCGTCGGGCACCGGGGAGCTGTTTTTT,CSASLASGTGELFF
NA,NA,TRBJ1-5,TRBV5-4,TGTGCCAGCAGCTTAGATTGGGATCAGCCCCAGCATTTT,CASSLDWDQPQHF
NA,NA,TRBJ1-4,TRBV7-3,TGTGCCAGCAGCTTAAACAGGAATGAAAAACTGTTTTTT,CASSLNRNEKLFF
NA,TRBD1,TRBJ2-1,TRBV5-1,TGCGCCAGCAGCCTCGACAGGGCCTACAATGAGCAGTTCTTC,CASSLDRAYNEQFF
NA,TRBD1,TRBJ1-3,TRBV10-1,TGCGCCAGCAGTGAGTGGAGGGGGCCCGTCAGGGGCGAAAACACCATATATTTT,CASSEWRGPVRGENTIYF
NA,NA,TRBJ2-5,TRBV4-2,TGTGCCAGCAGCCTCCGAGGGCCGGAGACCCAGTACTTC,CASSLRGPETQYF
NA,NA,TRBJ2-7,TRBV29-1,TGCAGCGTTGAAGAGGATCTTGACGAGCAGTACTTC,CSVEEDLDEQYF
NA,NA,TRBJ2-3,TRBV4-3,TGCGCCAGCAGCCAAGATCAAGCGGGTAGCACAGATACGCAGTATTTT,CASSQDQAGSTDTQYF
NA,TRBD2,TRBJ2-2,TRBV4-3,TGCGCCAGCAGCCAATTTGCGGCTAGCGGGAGGCAAGCGAACACCGGGGAGCTGTTTTTT,CASSQFAASGRQANTGELFF